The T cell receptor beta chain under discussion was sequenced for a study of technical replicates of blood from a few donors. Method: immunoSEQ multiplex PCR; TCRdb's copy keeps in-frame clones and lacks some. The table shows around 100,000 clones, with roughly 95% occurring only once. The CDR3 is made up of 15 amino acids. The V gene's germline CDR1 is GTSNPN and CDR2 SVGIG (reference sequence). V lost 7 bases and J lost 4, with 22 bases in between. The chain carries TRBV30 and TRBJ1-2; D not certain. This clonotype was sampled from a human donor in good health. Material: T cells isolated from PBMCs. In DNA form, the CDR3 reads TGTGCCTCCCACGGCCAGCCCGAAGGCGGCTATGGCTACACCTTC. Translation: CASHGQPEGGYGYTF.